This T cell receptor (beta chain) was identified during a study of blood T cell repertoires in COVID-19. Overall study context: COVID-19 samples collected from the United States, Italy and Spain covered acute and convalescent phases. From T cells, B-cell-depleted T cells, or PBMCs came the material, which was cDNA or gDNA.

Original processing notes: Nucleated cell counts were estimated from reference gene primer amplification. Libraries were prepared by immunoSEQ multiplex PCR; TCRdb keeps only in-frame clonotypes and omits some of them. V, J and clone size are those of that table, while D and trimming were read from the DNA. This sample carries more than 30,000 clones, 85% to 90% of them seen once, and the ten largest clones take less than 25%. Trimming removed 4 bases at V and 2 bases at J, with 5 bases between. The CDR3 is 11 amino acids. Looked up from germline, CDR1 is SQVTM and CDR2 is ANQGSEA. This receptor was obtained from a man aged 50 or older with active or convalescent COVID-19. The rearrangement joins TRBV29-1 to TRBJ1-2, with no clear D. Material for sequencing was peripheral blood. The CDR3 reads CSVAGNYGYTF. CDR3 sequence (DNA): TGCAGCGTTGCCGGGAACTATGGCTACACCTTC.